The present TCR beta chain was sequenced within a study of blood T cell repertoires in COVID-19. Study-level information: Donors in the United States, Italy and Spain gave samples during acute or convalescent COVID-19. PBMCs, B-cell-depleted T cells, or T cells provided the cDNA or gDNA that made up the material.

The CDR3 contains 17 residues. CDR1 is MNHEY, CDR2 SVGEGT, per germline. After removal of 2 bases from V and 4 bases from J, the junction contained 11 bases not matched to a gene. In the source study's methods: By means of reference gene primer amplification, nucleated cell counts were estimated. The assay was immunoSEQ multiplex PCR, and TCRdb's table has in-frame clones only and misses some. Clone size and the V and J calls come from that table; the DNA yielded D and trimming. The sample has around 200,000 clones; about four fifths are singletons. This sequence was found in a man in his forties with active or convalescent COVID-19. The chain couples TRBV6-2 or TRBV6-3 to TRBJ1-3; 7 nucleotides match TRBD1. Sequences were obtained from peripheral blood. Written as DNA, the CDR3 is TGTGCCAGCAGTTACGGTCCGTCGGGGACAGTAGGAAACACCATATATTTT. Its protein product is CASSYGPSGTVGNTIYF.